This T cell receptor beta chain was identified during a study of blood T cells in healthy people across ages. The CDR3 consists of 13 residues. V gave up 4 bases and J gave up 6 bases, with 10 bases separating them. Germline CDR1 and CDR2: SGHTA and FQGNSA. Only a few counts were recorded for this clonotype. Total RNA amounts of at least 5.5 micrograms were extracted per sample. Primed by a sample-barcoded 5' primer and a J-beta primer mix, a second PCR proceeded for 7 to 11 cycles. With 12 random nucleotides, a template-switch adaptor tagged each individual cDNA molecule. All samples yielded 2.5 million or more CDR3-containing paired-end reads. TCRdb reanalysed the 5' RACE reads using MiXCR and keeps one entry per CDR3 protein. This table holds approximately 820,000 distinct CDR3 sequences, approximately 44% found once.

The TCR was taken from a man aged 55 to 70 in good health. The chain carries TRBV7-2 and TRBJ2-1; a weak D match, TRBD2 (6 bases). Input material: blood. The DNA for the CDR3 is TGTGCCAGCAGCTCGGGACTGTTCAATGAGCAGTTCTTC. The encoded protein is CASSSGLFNEQFF. The entire variable domain, with the rest obtained from reference TRBV7-2 and TRBJ2-1, is as follows: GAGVSQSPSNKVTEKGKDVELRCDPISGHTALYWYRQSLGQGLEFLIYFQGNSAPDKSGLPSDRFSAERTGGSVSTLTIQRTQQEDSAVYLCASSSGLFNEQFFGPGTRLTVL.